This T cell receptor beta chain came from a study of lymphopenia after photon versus proton radiotherapy. Whole-study findings and limits: Authors raise, but do not show, better survival with proton therapy. Photon-treated patients lost naive T cells and TCR diversity; proton-treated stayed stable.

This clone was seen only a few times. The target antigen is unknown. The germline V gene has CDR1 SGHTA and CDR2 FQGTGA. The length of the CDR3 is 14 residues. Between the trimmed V and J ends, which lost 5 bases and 1 base, there was a span of 9 bases. Produced via immunoSEQ multiplex PCR; TCRdb's table is partial and in-frame only. This repertoire shows thousands of clones, roughly 70% found once; its top ten account for under 55%. The V and J genes are TRBV7-3 and TRBJ2-1; D gene unclear. The TCR comes from a man older than 75 with esophageal cancer. The starting material was peripheral blood, obtained from a patient treated with proton-based radiotherapy. CDR3 coding DNA: TGTGCCAGCAGCCCGGACGGTTCCTACAATGAGCAGTTCTTC. This gives the protein CASSPDGSYNEQFF.